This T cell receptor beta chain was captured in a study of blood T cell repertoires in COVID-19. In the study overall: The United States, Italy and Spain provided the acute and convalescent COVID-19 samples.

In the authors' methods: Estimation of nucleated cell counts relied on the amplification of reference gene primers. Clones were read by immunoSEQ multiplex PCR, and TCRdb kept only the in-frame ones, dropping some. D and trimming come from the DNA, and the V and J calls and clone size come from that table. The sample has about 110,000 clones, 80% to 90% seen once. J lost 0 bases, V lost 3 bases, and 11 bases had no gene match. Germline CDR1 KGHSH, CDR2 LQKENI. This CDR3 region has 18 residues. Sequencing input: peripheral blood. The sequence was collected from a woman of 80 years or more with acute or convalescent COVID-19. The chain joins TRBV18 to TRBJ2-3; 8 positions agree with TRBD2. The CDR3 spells CASSPLSGTTISTDTQYF. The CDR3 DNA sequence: TGTGCCAGCTCACCGCTTAGCGGGACTACGATCAGCACAGATACGCAGTATTTT.